This TCR beta chain stems from a study of beta chain features in type 1 diabetes. Study conclusions and caveats: VDJ junctions in type 1 diabetes patients carried more deletions and fewer insertions.

Concerning this clone itself: Its target is unknown.

Expressed TCRB transcripts were sequenced, since all the RNA that had been isolated was reverse transcribed. Naive, central memory and regulatory T cell samples produced a mean of around 4 million reads. Generated by immunoSEQ multiplex PCR, the TCRdb table keeps only in-frame clones and is missing some. This table holds about 350,000 clones, around 19% found once. It was via CD45RO/CCR7/CD25/CD127/CD95/CD27 that CD4+ naive, central memory, regulatory and stem cell-like memory cells were sorted. Deletions cut 4 bases from V and 0 bases from J, with 10 bases between. The germline CDR1 and CDR2 sequences are SGHNT and YYREEE (reference sequence). The CDR3 runs 14 residues.

This rearrangement joins TRBV5-4 to TRBJ2-5; no clear D gene. Sequenced: naive CD4+ T cells from blood. This receptor was identified in a woman under 30 in good health. CDR3 sequence reads: CASSPPENQETQYF. DNA for the CDR3: TGTGCCAGCAGCCCACCTGAGAACCAAGAGACCCAGTACTTC.